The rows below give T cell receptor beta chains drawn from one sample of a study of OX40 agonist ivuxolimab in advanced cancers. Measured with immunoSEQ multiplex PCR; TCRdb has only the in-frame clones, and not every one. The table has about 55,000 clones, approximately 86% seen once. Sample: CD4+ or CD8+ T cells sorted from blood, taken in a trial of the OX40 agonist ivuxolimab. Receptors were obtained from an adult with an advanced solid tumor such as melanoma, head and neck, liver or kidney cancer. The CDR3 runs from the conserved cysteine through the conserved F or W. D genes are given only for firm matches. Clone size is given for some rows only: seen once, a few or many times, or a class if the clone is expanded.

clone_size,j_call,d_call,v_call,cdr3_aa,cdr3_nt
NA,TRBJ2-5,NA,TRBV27,CASSTRGQETQYF,TGTGCCAGCAGTACCCGGGGCCAAGAGACCCAGTACTTC
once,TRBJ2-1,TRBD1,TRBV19,CASSTLQGSSYNEQFF,TGTGCCAGTAGTACTTTACAGGGGAGCTCCTACAATGAGCAGTTCTTC
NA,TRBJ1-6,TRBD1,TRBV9,CASSAQGAGNSPLHF,TGTGCCAGCAGCGCCCAGGGGGCGGGTAATTCACCCCTCCACTTT
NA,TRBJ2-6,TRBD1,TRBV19,CASSLGQDRSGANVLTF,TGTGCCAGTAGTCTAGGACAGGATCGATCTGGGGCCAACGTCCTGACTTTC
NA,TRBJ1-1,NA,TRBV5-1,CASSLDWNTEAFF,TGCGCCAGCAGCTTAGACTGGAACACTGAAGCTTTCTTT
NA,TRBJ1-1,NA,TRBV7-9,CASSRGGEGAFF,TGTGCCAGCAGCCGAGGGGGTGAGGGAGCTTTCTTT
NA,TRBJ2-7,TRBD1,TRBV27,CASSLSGQGFYEQYF,TGTGCCAGCAGTTTAAGCGGACAGGGGTTCTACGAGCAGTACTTC
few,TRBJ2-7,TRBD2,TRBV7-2,CASSSGTIFYEQYF,TGTGCCAGCAGCTCAGGGACTATTTTCTACGAGCAGTACTTC
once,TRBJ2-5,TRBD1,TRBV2,CASSGDRGETQYF,TGTGCCAGCAGTGGGGACAGGGGTGAGACCCAGTACTTC
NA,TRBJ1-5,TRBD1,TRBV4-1,CASSQDRRDRDSQPQHF,TGCGCCAGCAGCCAAGATCGTAGGGACAGGGATTCTCAGCCCCAGCATTTT
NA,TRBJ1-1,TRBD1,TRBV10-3,CAIREDRVTEAFF,TGTGCCATCAGGGAGGACAGGGTGACTGAAGCTTTCTTT
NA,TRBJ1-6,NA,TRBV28,CASSLTGPPSPLHF,TGTGCCAGCAGTCTCACAGGGCCCCCTTCACCCCTCCACTTT
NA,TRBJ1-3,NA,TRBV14,CASSQAAGGNTIYF,TGTGCCAGCAGTCAGGCGGCTGGTGGAAACACCATATATTTT
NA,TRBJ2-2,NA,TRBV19,CASGALGANGELFF,TGTGCCAGTGGAGCCCTAGGGGCGAACGGGGAGCTGTTTTTT
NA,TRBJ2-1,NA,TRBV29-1,CSVARQVGNEQFF,TGCAGCGTTGCCAGGCAGGTGGGCAATGAGCAGTTCTTC
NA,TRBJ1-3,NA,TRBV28,CASELRSGNTIYF,TGTGCCAGCGAACTCCGCTCTGGAAACACCATATATTTT
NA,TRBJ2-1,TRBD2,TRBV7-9,CASSYTGTSGSSYNEQFF,TGTGCCAGCAGCTATACCGGGACTAGCGGGAGTTCCTACAATGAGCAGTTCTTC
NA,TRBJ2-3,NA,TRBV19,CASTRTDGSTDTQYF,TGTGCCAGTACCAGAACTGACGGCTCCACAGATACGCAGTATTTT
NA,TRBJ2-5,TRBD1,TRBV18,CASSPGGTGTGASKETQYF,TGTGCCAGCTCACCAGGTGGGACCGGGACAGGTGCCTCAAAAGAGACCCAGTACTTC
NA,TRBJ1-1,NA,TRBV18,CASSLGPIMNTEAFF,TGTGCCAGCTCACTGGGACCGATCATGAACACTGAAGCTTTCTTT
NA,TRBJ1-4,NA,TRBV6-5,CASRDSGTMGEKLFF,TGTGCCAGCAGGGACAGCGGGACAATGGGTGAAAAACTGTTTTTT
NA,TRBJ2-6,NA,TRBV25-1,CASSKGGLTGANVLTF,TGTGCCAGCAGTAAAGGGGGGCTAACTGGGGCCAACGTCCTGACTTTC
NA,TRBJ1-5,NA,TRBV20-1,CSASKNQPQHF,TGCAGTGCTAGCAAAAATCAGCCCCAGCATTTT
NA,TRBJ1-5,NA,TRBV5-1,CASSLTGNHDQPQHF,TGCGCCAGCAGCTTAACAGGGAATCATGATCAGCCCCAGCATTTT
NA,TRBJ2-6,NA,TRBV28,CATRVGTNVLTF,TGTGCCACCCGTGTGGGAACCAACGTCCTGACTTTC
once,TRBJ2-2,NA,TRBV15,CATSPQDRNTGELFF,TGTGCCACCAGCCCCCAGGACAGGAACACCGGGGAGCTGTTTTTT
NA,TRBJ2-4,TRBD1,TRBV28,CASSIQLTGSKNIQYF,TGTGCCAGCAGTATCCAGTTGACAGGGTCCAAAAACATTCAGTACTTC
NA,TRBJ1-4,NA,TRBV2,CASIEAEGLEKLFF,TGTGCCAGCATCGAGGCAGAAGGATTAGAAAAACTGTTTTTT
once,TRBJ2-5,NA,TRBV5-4,CASSSPGGETQYF,TGTGCCAGCAGCTCACCGGGTGGGGAGACCCAGTACTTC
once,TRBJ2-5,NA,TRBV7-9,CASSLRPGERETQYF,TGTGCCAGCAGCTTAAGGCCGGGGGAACGGGAGACCCAGTACTTC
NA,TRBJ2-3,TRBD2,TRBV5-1,CASRKISGRTDTQYF,TGCGCCAGCAGAAAGATTAGCGGGAGGACAGATACGCAGTATTTT
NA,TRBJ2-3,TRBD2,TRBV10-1,CASSSAGGPEDTQYF,TGCGCCAGCAGTTCAGCGGGAGGGCCGGAAGATACGCAGTATTTT
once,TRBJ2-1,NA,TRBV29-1,CSEKTPGHSYNEQFF,TGCAGCGAGAAGACACCGGGACATTCATACAATGAGCAGTTCTTC
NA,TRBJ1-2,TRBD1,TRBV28,CASSLNQGANGYTF,TGTGCCAGCAGTTTGAACCAGGGGGCGAATGGCTACACCTTC
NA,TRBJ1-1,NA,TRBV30,CAWSVKWDTMNTEAFF,TGTGCCTGGAGTGTAAAGTGGGACACTATGAACACTGAAGCTTTCTTT
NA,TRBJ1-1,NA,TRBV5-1,CASSLGGGNTEAFF,TGCGCCAGCAGCTTGGGTGGGGGGAACACTGAAGCTTTCTTT
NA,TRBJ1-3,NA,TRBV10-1,CASSYGTTLSDTIYF,TGCGCCAGCAGCTATGGGACAACTCTTTCGGACACCATATATTTT
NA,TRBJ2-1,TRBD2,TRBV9,CASSEGLAGYNEQFF,TGTGCCAGCAGCGAGGGACTAGCGGGATACAATGAGCAGTTCTTC